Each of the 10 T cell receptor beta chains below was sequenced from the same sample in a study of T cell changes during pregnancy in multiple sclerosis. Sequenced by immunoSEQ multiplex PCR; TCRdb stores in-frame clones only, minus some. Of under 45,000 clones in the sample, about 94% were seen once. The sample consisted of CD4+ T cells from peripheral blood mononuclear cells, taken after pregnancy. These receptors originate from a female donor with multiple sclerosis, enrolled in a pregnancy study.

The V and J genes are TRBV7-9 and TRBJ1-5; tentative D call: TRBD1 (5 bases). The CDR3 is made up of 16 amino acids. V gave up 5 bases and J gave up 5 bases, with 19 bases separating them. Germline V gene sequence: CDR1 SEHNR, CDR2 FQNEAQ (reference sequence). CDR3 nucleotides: TGTGCCAGCAGCAACGCATGGGCCAGGGAGGATCAGCCCCAGCATTTT. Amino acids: CASSNAWAREDQPQHF.

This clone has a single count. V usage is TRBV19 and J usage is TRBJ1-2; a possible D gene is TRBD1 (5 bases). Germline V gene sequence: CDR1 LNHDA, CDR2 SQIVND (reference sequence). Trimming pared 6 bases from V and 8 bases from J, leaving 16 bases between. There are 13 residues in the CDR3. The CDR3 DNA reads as TGTGCCAGTAGAGACAGTCGTCAAGGGGGCTACACCTTC. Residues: CASRDSRQGGYTF. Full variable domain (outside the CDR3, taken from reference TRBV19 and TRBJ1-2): DGGITQSPKYLFRKEGQNVTLSCEQNLNHDAMYWYRQDPGQGLRLIYYSQIVNDFQKGDIAEGYSVSREKKESFPLTVTSAQKNPTAFYLCASRDSRQGGYTFGSGTRLTVV.

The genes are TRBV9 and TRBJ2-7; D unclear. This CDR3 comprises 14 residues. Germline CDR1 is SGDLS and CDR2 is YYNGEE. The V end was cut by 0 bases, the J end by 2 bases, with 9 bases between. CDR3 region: CASSVELGTYEQYF. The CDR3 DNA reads TGTGCCAGCAGCGTAGAGTTGGGCACCTACGAGCAGTACTTC.

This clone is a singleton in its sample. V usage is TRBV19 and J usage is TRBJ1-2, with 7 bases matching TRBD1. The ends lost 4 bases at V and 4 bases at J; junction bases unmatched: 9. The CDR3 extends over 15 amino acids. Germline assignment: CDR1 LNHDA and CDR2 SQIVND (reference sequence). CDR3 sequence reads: CASSTAQGLPYGYTF. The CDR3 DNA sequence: TGTGCCAGTAGTACGGCACAGGGGCTCCCCTATGGCTACACCTTC. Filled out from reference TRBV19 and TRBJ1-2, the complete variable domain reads DGGITQSPKYLFRKEGQNVTLSCEQNLNHDAMYWYRQDPGQGLRLIYYSQIVNDFQKGDIAEGYSVSREKKESFPLTVTSAQKNPTAFYLCASSTAQGLPYGYTFGSGTRLTVV.

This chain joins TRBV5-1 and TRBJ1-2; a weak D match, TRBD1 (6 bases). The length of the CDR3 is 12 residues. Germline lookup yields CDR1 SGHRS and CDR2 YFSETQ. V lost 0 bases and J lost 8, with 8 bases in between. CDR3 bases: TGCGCCAGCAGCTTGGAGGGACACGGCTACACCTTC. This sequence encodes CASSLEGHGYTF.

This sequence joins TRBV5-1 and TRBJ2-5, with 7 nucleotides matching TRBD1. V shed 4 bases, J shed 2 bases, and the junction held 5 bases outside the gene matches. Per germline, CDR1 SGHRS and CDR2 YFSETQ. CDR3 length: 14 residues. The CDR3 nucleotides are TGCGCCAGCAGCCCCGGGACAGATCAAGAGACCCAGTACTTC. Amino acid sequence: CASSPGTDQETQYF. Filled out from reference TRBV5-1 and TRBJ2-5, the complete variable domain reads KAGVTQTPRYLIKTRGQQVTLSCSPISGHRSVSWYQQTPGQGLQFLFEYFSETQRNKGNFPGRFSGRQFSNSRSEMNVSTLELGDSALYLCASSPGTDQETQYFGPGTRLLVL.

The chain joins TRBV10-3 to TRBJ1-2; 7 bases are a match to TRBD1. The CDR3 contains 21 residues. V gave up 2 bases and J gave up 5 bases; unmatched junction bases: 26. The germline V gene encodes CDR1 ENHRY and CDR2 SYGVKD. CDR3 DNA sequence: TGTGCCATCAGTGAGGGCGTCCCGAGAAGAGAGACAGGGAGGTGGAGTTATGGCTACACCTTC. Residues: CAISEGVPRRETGRWSYGYTF.

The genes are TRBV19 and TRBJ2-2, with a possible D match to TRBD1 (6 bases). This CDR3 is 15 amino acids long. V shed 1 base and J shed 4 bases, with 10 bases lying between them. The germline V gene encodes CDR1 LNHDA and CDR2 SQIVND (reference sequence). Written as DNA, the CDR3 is TGTGCCAGTAGTATAGTCAGGGGCGGCACCGGGGAGCTGTTTTTT. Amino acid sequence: CASSIVRGGTGELFF. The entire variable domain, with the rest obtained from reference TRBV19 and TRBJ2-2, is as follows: DGGITQSPKYLFRKEGQNVTLSCEQNLNHDAMYWYRQDPGQGLRLIYYSQIVNDFQKGDIAEGYSVSREKKESFPLTVTSAQKNPTAFYLCASSIVRGGTGELFFGEGSRLTVL.

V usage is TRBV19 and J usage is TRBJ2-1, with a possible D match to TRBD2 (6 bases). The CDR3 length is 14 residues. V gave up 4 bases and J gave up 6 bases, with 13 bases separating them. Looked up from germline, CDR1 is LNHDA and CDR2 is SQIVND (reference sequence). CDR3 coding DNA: TGTGCCAGTAGTACCGCCTCGACTAGCAATGAGCAGTTCTTC. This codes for CASSTASTSNEQFF. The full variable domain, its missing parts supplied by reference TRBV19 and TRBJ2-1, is DGGITQSPKYLFRKEGQNVTLSCEQNLNHDAMYWYRQDPGQGLRLIYYSQIVNDFQKGDIAEGYSVSREKKESFPLTVTSAQKNPTAFYLCASSTASTSNEQFFGPGTRLTVL.

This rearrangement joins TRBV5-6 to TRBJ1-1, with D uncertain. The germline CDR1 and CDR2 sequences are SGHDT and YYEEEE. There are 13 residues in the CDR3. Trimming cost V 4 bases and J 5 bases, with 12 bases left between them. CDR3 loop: CASSPESGTEAFF. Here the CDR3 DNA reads TGTGCCAGCAGCCCCGAATCGGGGACTGAAGCTTTCTTT.